This paragraph covers one TCR beta chain sequence. What it binds is unknown. This specimen belongs to a study of cytomegalovirus exposure and HLA in healthy donors. This PCR relied on a set of 60 Vbeta primers and 13 Jbeta primers. Original methodology: About 10 million shared chains were among roughly 81 million unique TCR beta chains counted in a later analysis. Profiling relied on immunoSEQ multiplex PCR, and the TCRdb table lists in-frame clones only, not all of them. V and J calls and clone size are those listed in that table; D and trimming were worked out from the DNA. Altogether approximately 180,000 clones are present, roughly 76% being singletons, with the ten largest covering roughly 4.9%. V was cut by 0 bases and J by 1 base, with 6 bases left in between. CDR3 length equals 14 residues. Germline V gene data show CDR1 as MNHNY and CDR2 as SVGAGI (reference sequence). Regarding the study as a whole: Reported results showed that the classifier diagnosed cytomegalovirus status with high specificity and sensitivity. Excluded: some indistinguishable V segments such as TRBV6-2 and TRBV6-3. Generally TCR sequences proved uncommon, though certain public TCRs appeared in numerous donors.

The rearrangement links TRBV6-6 to TRBJ1-2, with D possibly TRBD1 on 5 matching bases. The source material was PBMCs. This clonotype was sampled from a woman aged 18 to 35 in good health and CMV-seropositive. CDR3 in amino acids: CASSYSGGNYGYTF. For the CDR3, the DNA is TGTGCCAGCAGTTACTCGGGGGGTAACTATGGCTACACCTTC.